The 16 T cell receptor beta chains below were found in one sample sequenced in a study of T-cell memory formation after mild COVID-19. TCRdb fed the 5' RACE reads into MiXCR, producing one record per CDR3 protein. Of roughly 340,000 distinct CDR3 sequences in the sample, about 16% were seen once. Sequenced input: PBMCs or a T cell subset sorted from them (not recorded which). Receptors were obtained from a man aged 18 to 29 who had mild COVID-19 (a few samples of this study predate the infection). Cell type and time point are not known.

The chain combines TRBV3-1 with TRBJ2-1; 8 nucleotides agree with TRBD2. Germline V gene sequence: CDR1 LGHDT, CDR2 YNNKEL (reference sequence). The V gene end was trimmed by 1 base and the J gene end by 5 bases; junction bases not matched to a gene: 1. The CDR3 loop spans 14 amino acids. The CDR3 bases are TGTGCCAGCAGCCAAGCGGGGGGGAACAATGAGCAGTTCTTC. This translates into CASSQAGGNNEQFF.

The DNA of the CDR3 is TGTGCCAGCAAGGTCAGCGGCACTGAAGCTTTCTTT. It is translated as CASKVSGTEAFF. The V and J genes are TRBV6-5 and TRBJ1-1, with D hard to call. The germline CDR1 and CDR2 sequences are MNHEY and SVGAGI. This CDR3 contains 12 residues. The V end was cut by 7 bases, the J end by 4 bases, with 10 bases between.

This clonotype was found a few times. The rearrangement joins TRBV6-4 to TRBJ2-7; 11 positions match TRBD1. The CDR3 loop spans 15 amino acids. V was pared by 6 bases and J by 4 bases, with 8 bases of the junction left unmatched. Germline assignment: CDR1 MRHNA and CDR2 SNTAGT. CDR3: CASSPRGTGGYEQYV. The CDR3 region has the DNA TGTGCCAGCAGCCCACGTGGGACAGGGGGGTACGAGCAGTACGTC.

This clonotype was counted at least ten times. The chain is built from TRBV5-1 and TRBJ1-4; D not resolved. Germline CDR1 and CDR2: SGHRS and YFSETQ. The CDR3 sequence is 15 residues long. Trimming shortened V by 0 bases and J by 0 bases, and 6 bases separated the two germline ends. For the CDR3, the DNA is TGCGCCAGCAGCTTGGTCGGGACAACTAATGAAAAACTGTTTTTT. This encodes CASSLVGTTNEKLFF. The complete variable domain, with remaining parts taken from reference TRBV5-1 and TRBJ1-4, reads KAGVTQTPRYLIKTRGQQVTLSCSPISGHRSVSWYQQTPGQGLQFLFEYFSETQRNKGNFPGRFSGRQFSNSRSEMNVSTLELGDSALYLCASSLVGTTNEKLFFGSGTQLSVL.

This clonotype was seen a handful of times. The genes are TRBV24-1 and TRBJ2-2; a weak D match, TRBD1 (6 bases). Germline assignment: CDR1 KGHDR and CDR2 SFDVKD. Trimming shortened V by 4 bases and J by 6 bases, and 20 bases separated the two germline ends. This CDR3 contains 17 residues. The CDR3 sequence: CATSDPTRPRGAGELFF. CDR3 DNA sequence: TGTGCCACCAGTGACCCGACCAGGCCCAGGGGAGCCGGGGAGCTGTTTTTT.

The chain has TRBV6-2 or TRBV6-3 and TRBJ1-6, with 7 positions matching TRBD1. Unmatched junction bases numbered 12, after V lost 6 bases and J lost 10 bases. The length of the CDR3 is 15 residues. Germline CDR1 and CDR2: MNHEY and SVGEGT. CDR3 in DNA: TGTGCCAGCAGCCCCTGGCGGGACAGTGACTCACCCCTCCACTTT. Its protein product is CASSPWRDSDSPLHF.

The chain has TRBV7-9 and TRBJ2-2; 7 bases are shared with TRBD2. The junction had 6 bases not matched to a gene; V was cut back by 7 bases and J by 4 bases. Germline CDR1 reads SEHNR; CDR2 reads FQNEAQ (reference sequence). The CDR3 is 14 amino acids. The DNA for the CDR3 is TGTGCCAGCACCGGACTAGATCTCACCGGGGAGCTGTTTTTT. Encoded protein: CASTGLDLTGELFF.

The table lists this clonotype with many counts. The J gene is TRBJ2-3, the V gene TRBV10-3; possibly TRBD1 for D (6 bases). The CDR3 is 11 residues long. V gave up 10 bases and J gave up 4 bases, with 9 bases separating them. Germline-derived CDR1 and CDR2 are ENHRY and SYGVKD. The CDR3 spells CATRQADTQYF. The CDR3 nucleotides are TGTGCCACTCGACAGGCAGATACGCAGTATTTT.

The rearrangement uses TRBV6-5 and TRBJ1-1; D not resolved. The CDR3 sequence is 12 residues long. Germline CDR1 MNHEY, CDR2 SVGAGI. V lost 8 bases to trimming and J lost 1 base, with 8 bases between them. As DNA, the CDR3 is TGTGCCAGCGGTATGGGGAACACTGAAGCTTTCTTT. This codes for CASGMGNTEAFF.

The chain links TRBV20-1 to TRBJ1-2; D unresolved. The V end was cut by 6 bases, the J end by 3 bases, with 20 bases between. CDR1 is DFQATT and CDR2 is SNEGSKA in the germline V gene (reference sequence). The CDR3 sequence is 15 residues long. CDR3 coding DNA: TGCAGTGCCCTCCCCCTGGACCCCCCGGACTATGGCTACACCTTC. Its protein is CSALPLDPPDYGYTF.

This clonotype has at least ten counts. The chain has TRBV7-9 and TRBJ2-2, with TRBD2 identical over 8 bases. The CDR3 covers 17 residues. Per the germline V gene, CDR1 is SEHNR and CDR2 is FQNEAQ (reference sequence). The V gene end was trimmed by 6 bases and the J gene end by 0 bases; junction bases not matched to a gene: 9. Here the CDR3 DNA reads TGTGCCAGCAGACTCACCAGCGGGGGACCGAACACCGGGGAGCTGTTTTTT. Translating gives CASRLTSGGPNTGELFF.

This clonotype was seen a handful of times. This chain uses TRBV5-1 with TRBJ1-1; D is undetermined. V gave up 4 bases and J gave up 4 bases, with 20 bases separating them. CDR3 length: 16 residues. Germline lookup yields CDR1 SGHRS and CDR2 YFSETQ. This CDR3 is CASSGRIEGRSTEAFF. In nucleotides, the CDR3 is TGCGCCAGCAGCGGAAGGATTGAGGGTCGGTCCACTGAAGCTTTCTTT.

CDR3 sequence reads: CSAQLSDTQYF. The CDR3 bases are TGCAGTGCCCAGCTTTCAGATACGCAGTATTTT. V gene TRBV20-1 combines with J gene TRBJ2-3; D not certain. The CDR3 totals 11 residues. Trimming left V 6 bases short and J 4 bases short, with 8 bases between. CDR1 is DFQATT and CDR2 is SNEGSKA in the germline V gene (reference sequence).

The sample holds a few counts of this clonotype. The chain couples TRBV20-1 to TRBJ2-1, with TRBD2 matching over 12 bases. The CDR3 runs 15 residues. Losses at the gene ends were 5 bases for V and 0 bases for J; bases not matched to a gene: 2. Germline CDR1 is DFQATT and CDR2 is SNEGSKA (reference sequence). The CDR3 bases are TGCAGTGCTTCTAGCGGGGGGGCCTCCTACAATGAGCAGTTCTTC. Translating it yields CSASSGGASYNEQFF.

This clonotype was observed a handful of times. This chain links TRBV3-1 with TRBJ1-1; D ambiguous. The germline V gene has CDR1 LGHDT and CDR2 YNNKEL (reference sequence). This CDR3 is built from 13 residues. With 1 base removed from V and 5 bases from J, the gap between germline ends came to 8 bases. CDR3 loop: CASSQAAGTEAFF. CDR3 nucleotide sequence: TGTGCCAGCAGCCAAGCGGCCGGGACTGAAGCTTTCTTT.

The chain links TRBV5-1 to TRBJ2-3; D possibly corresponds to TRBD2 (5 bases). Deletions cut 3 bases from V and 3 bases from J, with 11 bases between. This CDR3 has 14 amino acids. Germline V CDR1 and CDR2: SGHRS, YFSETQ. CDR3 region: CASSWVGVTDTQYF. CDR3 in DNA: TGCGCCAGCAGCTGGGTCGGGGTAACAGATACGCAGTATTTT.